This passage covers 27 T cell receptor beta chains from one sample sequenced in a study of blood T cell repertoires in COVID-19. Sequencing used immunoSEQ multiplex PCR; TCRdb keeps in-frame clones, though not all of them. The sample yields nearly 90,000 clones, about nine tenths seen once. The source material was peripheral blood. The receptor source for this set is a man between 18 and 29 years old with COVID-19, enrolled during active disease.

V and J are TRBV15 and TRBJ1-1; D gene unclear. V lost 0 bases to trimming and J lost 5 bases, with 10 bases between them. Germline V lookup: CDR1 LNHNV, CDR2 YYDKDF (reference sequence). This CDR3 spans 14 amino acids. For the CDR3, the DNA is TGTGCCACCAGCAGAGATGAGGGCATTACTGAAGCTTTCTTT. Translated: CATSRDEGITEAFF.

The CDR3 region has the DNA TGTGCCAGCAGCGCCTTGAGCGGTGGAGCATACAATGAGCAGTTCTTC. It translates to CASSALSGGAYNEQFF. The chain recombines TRBV27 with TRBJ2-1, with D perhaps TRBD2 (5 bases). The V end was cut by 6 bases, the J end by 4 bases, with 19 bases between. The CDR3 length is 16 residues. Germline CDR1 MNHEY, CDR2 SMNVEV (reference sequence).

CDR3 sequence: CASSSSDNEQFF. CDR3 nucleotide sequence: TGTGCCAGCAGCTCGTCCGACAATGAGCAGTTCTTC. The rearrangement uses TRBV7-3 and TRBJ2-1, with D unresolved. Germline V gene data show CDR1 as SGHTA and CDR2 as FQGTGA. The CDR3 contains 12 residues. Deletions cut 4 bases from V and 5 bases from J, with 6 bases between.

As DNA, the CDR3 is TGTGCCAGCAGCGACGACACCTTTTCCACAGATACGCAGTATTTT. Protein sequence: CASSDDTFSTDTQYF. The chain recombines TRBV7-9 with TRBJ2-3; the D is unclear. The CDR3 covers 15 residues. V lost 5 bases and J 2 bases, leaving 14 bases between the germline ends. Germline CDR1 is SEHNR and CDR2 is FQNEAQ (reference sequence).

The chain uses TRBV7-2 and TRBJ1-1, with 7 bases that match TRBD1. CDR1 is SGHTA, CDR2 FQGNSA, per germline. This CDR3 contains 13 residues. The J segment lost 11 bases and the V segment lost 1 base, leaving 7 bases of the junction unmatched. In DNA, the CDR3 is TGTGCCAGCAGCTTAGTAGGGGGACAGTTGGCTTTCTTT. Encoded protein: CASSLVGGQLAFF.

V gene TRBV19 combines with J gene TRBJ2-1, with 9 bases that match TRBD1. The germline CDR1 and CDR2 sequences are LNHDA and SQIVND (reference sequence). The ends lost 5 bases at V and 1 base at J; junction bases unmatched: 9. There are 17 residues in the CDR3. The CDR3 reads CASSSQDRGLSYNEQFF. The DNA of the CDR3 is TGTGCCAGTAGTTCACAGGACAGGGGTCTTTCCTACAATGAGCAGTTCTTC. Full variable domain (missing parts from reference TRBV19 and TRBJ2-1): DGGITQSPKYLFRKEGQNVTLSCEQNLNHDAMYWYRQDPGQGLRLIYYSQIVNDFQKGDIAEGYSVSREKKESFPLTVTSAQKNPTAFYLCASSSQDRGLSYNEQFFGPGTRLTVL.

This chain joins TRBV29-1 and TRBJ2-1, with TRBD1 matching 8 bases. The V and J ends lost 4 bases and 4 bases, in that order; junction bases with no gene match: 3. CDR1 SQVTM and CDR2 ANQGSEA come from the germline V gene. The CDR3 loop spans 13 amino acids. In nucleotides, the CDR3 is TGCAGCGTTGGGACAGGGCAATACAATGAGCAGTTCTTC. This gives the protein CSVGTGQYNEQFF.

This chain connects TRBV2 to TRBJ1-2; tentatively, D is TRBD1 (6 bases). Germline lookup yields CDR1 SNHLY and CDR2 FYNNEI. The V end was cut by 3 bases, the J end by 5 bases, with 13 bases between. The CDR3 consists of 14 residues. The CDR3 here is CASSDGQGQYGYTF. The CDR3 coding sequence is TGTGCCAGCAGTGATGGCCAGGGGCAGTATGGCTACACCTTC.

This chain joins TRBV2 and TRBJ1-6, with D possibly matching TRBD1 (5 bases). V was shortened by 6 bases and J by 9 bases, with 21 bases between the two germline ends. The CDR3 length is 16 residues. Germline values: CDR1 SNHLY, CDR2 FYNNEI. The CDR3 DNA is TGTGCCAGCAGCACTACCCCTCGGGGACTTTCTTCACCCCTCCACTTT. Its protein product is CASSTTPRGLSSPLHF.

The J gene is TRBJ2-7, the V gene TRBV19, with D possibly matching TRBD2 (6 bases). V was trimmed by 7 bases and J by 5 bases, leaving 27 bases between them. CDR3 length: 17 amino acids. The V gene's germline CDR1 is LNHDA and CDR2 SQIVND (reference sequence). CDR3 sequence (DNA): TGTGCCAGTACCTCAAGGGAGCGGGCCCAGGGTGTCAACGAGCAGTACTTC. This translates into CASTSRERAQGVNEQYF.

This clone was seen a single time. This chain uses TRBV18 with TRBJ2-7; 9 nucleotides agree with TRBD1. Trimming cost V 4 bases and J 2 bases; bases outside gene matches: 18. CDR3 size: 19 residues. Germline values: CDR1 KGHSH, CDR2 LQKENI. CDR3 residues: CASSLRQGGSLASPYEQYF. The CDR3 region has the DNA TGTGCCAGCTCACTCAGACAGGGGGGGAGCTTGGCCTCCCCCTACGAGCAGTACTTC.

Comments on this clone: Relative to the germline gene, one junction end is altered; a read error may explain this. The V call is TRBV9, the J call TRBJ1-4, with D tentatively TRBD1 (5 bases). The V gene's germline CDR1 is SGDLS and CDR2 YYNGEE. The CDR3 sequence is 14 residues long. As DNA, the CDR3 is TGTGCCAGCAGCCCATTTGGGCAGGGTGAAAAACTGCTTTTT. Protein product: CASSPFGQGEKLLF.

The J gene is TRBJ1-1, the V gene TRBV29-1; D remains unclear. There are 14 residues in the CDR3. Looked up from germline, CDR1 is SQVTM and CDR2 is ANQGSEA. Trimming pared 6 bases from V and 1 base from J, leaving 15 bases between. This CDR3 is CSVGKRLSNTEAFF. DNA of the CDR3: TGCAGCGTCGGGAAGCGGTTGTCGAACACTGAAGCTTTCTTT.

The V call is TRBV14, the J call TRBJ2-3; possible D gene TRBD2, 6 bases. The germline V gene has CDR1 SGHDN and CDR2 FVKESK. The CDR3 is 16 residues long. With 4 bases removed from V and 4 bases from J, the gap between germline ends came to 18 bases. In DNA, the CDR3 is TGTGCCAGCAGCCCCACTACTAGCTTCCCCCCAGATACGCAGTATTTT. Its translation is CASSPTTSFPPDTQYF.

This chain uses TRBV7-6 with TRBJ2-5; D is unresolved. In germline, CDR1 is SGHVS, CDR2 FNYEAQ. The CDR3 covers 15 residues. Trimming cost V 7 bases and J 1 base, with 16 bases left between them. The CDR3 nucleotides read TGTGCCAGCAACCTGCCGGCAGGCCTCCAAGAGACCCAGTACTTC. The encoded protein is CASNLPAGLQETQYF.

This clone was recorded only once. The chain recombines TRBV5-1 with TRBJ2-1, with 13 bases fitting TRBD2. Germline V CDR1 and CDR2: SGHRS, YFSETQ. The V segment lost 5 bases and the J segment 4 bases; nucleotides outside the gene matches: 6. This CDR3 is built from 16 residues. DNA for the CDR3: TGCGCCAGCAGAATGGGGACTAGCGGGATTTACAATGAGCAGTTCTTC. Its translation is CASRMGTSGIYNEQFF.

V and J are TRBV3-1 (or the pseudogene TRBV3-2) and TRBJ2-7, with TRBD2 matching over 9 bases. The length of the CDR3 is 16 residues. The ends lost 5 bases at V and 5 bases at J; junction bases unmatched: 13. Germline V lookup: CDR1 LGHDT, CDR2 YNNKEL (reference sequence). The CDR3, as DNA: TGTGCCAGCAGCTCGATGTACAGGACTAGCGAGAACGAGCAGTACTTC. Translation gives CASSSMYRTSENEQYF.

V is TRBV19 and J is TRBJ2-7; perhaps TRBD1 as D (7 bases). Between the trimmed V and J ends, which lost 3 bases and 4 bases, there was a span of 16 bases. Germline V gives CDR1 LNHDA, CDR2 SQIVND (reference sequence). CDR3 size: 15 residues. This CDR3 reads CASSMAGQYSYEQYF. In nucleotides, the CDR3 is TGTGCCAGTAGTATGGCGGGACAGTATTCGTACGAGCAGTACTTC.

V usage is TRBV2 and J usage is TRBJ1-5, with D maybe TRBD1 (6 bases). The CDR3 covers 15 residues. Germline assignment: CDR1 SNHLY and CDR2 FYNNEI. The V gene lost 1 base and the J gene lost 4 bases, with 11 bases spanning the gap. CDR3 DNA: TGTGCCAGCAGTGAAGTGCGGGGGACAAATCAGCCCCAGCATTTT. Protein: CASSEVRGTNQPQHF. The full variable domain, completed using reference TRBV2 and TRBJ1-5, is EPEVTQTPSHQVTQMGQEVILRCVPISNHLYFYWYRQILGQKVEFLVSFYNNEISEKSEIFDDQFSVERPDGSNFTLKIRSTKLEDSAMYFCASSEVRGTNQPQHFGDGTRLSIL.

A few counts support this clone. The V and J genes are TRBV3-1 (or the pseudogene TRBV3-2) and TRBJ1-1, with D hard to call. CDR3 length: 15 amino acids. Germline V CDR1 and CDR2: LGHDT, YNNKEL (reference sequence). Trimming removed 2 bases at V and 1 base at J, with 11 bases between. This CDR3 is CASSQSQNSNTEAFF. In DNA, the CDR3 is TGTGCCAGCAGCCAATCTCAGAATTCGAACACTGAAGCTTTCTTT.

With respect to this clone: The junction and the germline gene differ at one end; a read error may be behind it. CDR3 sequence: CASSGRDNKEKLLF. In DNA, the CDR3 is TGTGCCAGCAGCGGCCGGGACAACAAGGAAAAACTGCTTTTT. The chain carries TRBV9 and TRBJ1-4; maybe TRBD1 (6 bases). The germline CDR1 and CDR2 sequences are SGDLS and YYNGEE. The CDR3 runs to 14 residues.

V usage is TRBV4-1 and J usage is TRBJ1-1, with 8 bases that match TRBD1. The CDR3 is made up of 13 amino acids. From germline, CDR1 is MGHRA and CDR2 YSYEKL. The ends lost 8 bases at V and 9 bases at J; junction bases unmatched: 11. The CDR3 loop is CASGPDREFKAFF. The DNA of the CDR3 is TGCGCCAGCGGGCCGGACAGGGAGTTTAAAGCTTTCTTT.

The chain uses TRBV15 and TRBJ1-1; D is possibly TRBD1 (5 bases). V was shortened by 3 bases and J by 4 bases, with 12 bases between the two germline ends. This CDR3 has 14 residues. CDR1 LNHNV and CDR2 YYDKDF come from the germline V gene (reference sequence). The CDR3 sequence: CATSRGRGSTEAFF. The CDR3 bases are TGTGCCACCAGCAGGGGGAGGGGTAGCACTGAAGCTTTCTTT.

V is TRBV18 and J is TRBJ1-5, with no clear D. This CDR3 region has 13 residues. Germline V gene lookup returns CDR1 KGHSH and CDR2 LQKENI. Trimming cost V 4 bases and J 5 bases, with 9 bases left between them. CDR3 loop: CASSRSTDQPQHF. CDR3 bases: TGTGCCAGCTCACGATCCACTGATCAGCCCCAGCATTTT.

CDR3 nucleotides: TGTGCCAGTAGTATAATGGACAGAGCGCAGTATTTT. As protein: CASSIMDRAQYF. This chain joins TRBV19 and TRBJ2-3; a possible D gene is TRBD1 (6 bases). This CDR3 has 12 amino acids. Between the trimmed V and J ends, which lost 2 bases and 10 bases, there was a span of 10 bases. Germline-derived CDR1 and CDR2 are LNHDA and SQIVND (reference sequence).

This clone was observed a single time. The V gene is TRBV6-2 or TRBV6-3, the J gene TRBJ2-5; 8 bases are a match to TRBD2. The length of the CDR3 is 19 residues. The germline V gene encodes CDR1 MNHEY and CDR2 SVGEGT. V shed 4 bases and J 0 bases; nucleotides not matched to a gene: 16. CDR3 coding DNA: TGTGCCAGCAGTTTTCTTCGGGGGGGAGCGGGAGTTTACCAAGAGACCCAGTACTTC. This sequence encodes CASSFLRGGAGVYQETQYF.

The V call is TRBV19, the J call TRBJ2-7; possibly TRBD1 for D (6 bases). The germline CDR1 and CDR2 sequences are LNHDA and SQIVND (reference sequence). Trimming took off 3 bases at V and 4 bases at J, with 16 bases between the two ends. The CDR3 length is 15 residues. The CDR3 loop is CASSIKGTWPYEQYF. The DNA of the CDR3 is TGTGCCAGTAGTATCAAAGGGACATGGCCTTACGAGCAGTACTTC.